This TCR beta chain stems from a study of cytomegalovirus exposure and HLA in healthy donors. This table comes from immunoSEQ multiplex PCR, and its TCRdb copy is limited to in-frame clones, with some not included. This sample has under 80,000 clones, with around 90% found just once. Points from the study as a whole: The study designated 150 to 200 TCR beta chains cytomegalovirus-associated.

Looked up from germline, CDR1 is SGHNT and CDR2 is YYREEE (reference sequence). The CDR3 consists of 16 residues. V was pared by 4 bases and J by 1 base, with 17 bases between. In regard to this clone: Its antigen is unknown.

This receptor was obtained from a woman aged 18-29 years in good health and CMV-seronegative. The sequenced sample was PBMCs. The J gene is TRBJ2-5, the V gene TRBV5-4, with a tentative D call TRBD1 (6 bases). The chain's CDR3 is CASSVRGTTGQETQYF. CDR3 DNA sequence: TGTGCCAGCAGCGTACGGGGTACGACAGGCCAAGAGACCCAGTACTTC.